One sample yielded the 27 T cell receptor beta chains listed below, sequenced in a study of blood T cell repertoires in COVID-19. The data were produced by immunoSEQ multiplex PCR, yet TCRdb's version contains in-frame clones alone and is incomplete. The data contain 99,000 or so clones, roughly 84% of them singletons. Sequences were obtained from peripheral blood. These TCRs come from a man between 70 and 80 years old with active or convalescent COVID-19.

As for this clone: The identical CDR3 is also encoded by other nucleotide sequences in the sample. The chain is built from TRBV7-9 and TRBJ1-1; TRBD1 agrees at 7 bases. The length of the CDR3 is 14 residues. J lost 5 bases, V lost 4 bases, and 7 bases had no gene match. Germline values: CDR1 SEHNR, CDR2 FQNEAQ (reference sequence). The CDR3 sequence is CASSSTGVGTEAFF. In DNA form, the CDR3 reads TGTGCCAGCAGCTCTACAGGGGTTGGGACTGAAGCTTTCTTT.

The V gene is TRBV9, the J gene TRBJ2-1; 11 bases fit TRBD2. The CDR3 runs to 17 residues. Germline assignment: CDR1 SGDLS and CDR2 YYNGEE. The V gene end was trimmed by 0 bases and the J gene end by 8 bases; junction bases not matched to a gene: 10. As DNA, the CDR3 is TGTGCCAGCAGCGTAGCCTCCTTAGCGGGGGGGCCGTATGAGCAGTTCTTC. Protein: CASSVASLAGGPYEQFF.

The J gene is TRBJ1-2, the V gene TRBV10-3, with D possibly matching TRBD1 (6 bases). The CDR3 totals 12 residues. Germline-derived CDR1 and CDR2 are ENHRY and SYGVKD. Between the trimmed V and J ends, which lost 8 bases and 1 base, there was a span of 8 bases. CDR3 in amino acids: CAIGDNNYGYTF. The CDR3 nucleotides are TGTGCCATCGGGGACAATAACTATGGCTACACCTTC.

This sequence joins TRBV7-2 and TRBJ1-5; TRBD1 agrees at 7 bases. This CDR3 is 13 amino acids long. With 4 bases clipped from V and 7 bases from J, the junction kept 4 bases outside the gene matches. In germline, CDR1 is SGHTA, CDR2 FQGNSA. CDR3 sequence reads: CASSSDRFQPQHF. CDR3 DNA: TGTGCCAGCAGCTCGGACAGGTTCCAGCCCCAGCATTTT. The full variable domain, its missing parts supplied by reference TRBV7-2 and TRBJ1-5, is GAGVSQSPSNKVTEKGKDVELRCDPISGHTALYWYRQSLGQGLEFLIYFQGNSAPDKSGLPSDRFSAERTGGSVSTLTIQRTQQEDSAVYLCASSSDRFQPQHFGDGTRLSIL.

The V call is TRBV19, the J call TRBJ1-5; a weak D match, TRBD1 (6 bases). V lost 5 bases and J 12 bases, leaving 17 bases between the germline ends. This CDR3 is 13 amino acids long. Germline assignment: CDR1 LNHDA and CDR2 SQIVND (reference sequence). The CDR3 loop is CASSDQLDSNQHF. The CDR3 DNA reads TGTGCCAGTAGTGACCAGCTGGACAGCAACCAGCATTTT.

The chain links TRBV11-1 to TRBJ1-1; 8 nucleotides align to TRBD1. The CDR3 length is 16 residues. With V trimmed by 5 bases and J by 4 bases, 12 bases remained unmatched. Germline V gene data show CDR1 as SGHAT and CDR2 as FQDESV (reference sequence). The DNA of the CDR3 is TGTGCCAGCAGCCCAGCCCAGGGGGCTGTAGGCACTGAAGCTTTCTTT. It is translated as CASSPAQGAVGTEAFF. The whole variable domain, remainder taken from reference TRBV11-1 and TRBJ1-1, is EAEVAQSPRYKITEKSQAVAFWCDPISGHATLYWYRQILGQGPELLVQFQDESVVDDSQLPKDRFSAERLKGVDSTLKIQPAELGDSAMYLCASSPAQGAVGTEAFFGQGTRLTVV.

This clone was detected a few times. This rearrangement joins TRBV5-4 to TRBJ1-2; 8 bases align to TRBD1. This CDR3 region has 14 residues. Germline V gives CDR1 SGHNT, CDR2 YYREEE (reference sequence). Germline trimming cut 4 bases from V and 8 bases from J; bases unmatched to any gene: 10. In DNA, the CDR3 is TGTGCCAGCAGCCCCGACAGGGGACGAATAGGCTACACCTTC. This encodes CASSPDRGRIGYTF. Complete variable domain (other parts from reference TRBV5-4 and TRBJ1-2): ETGVTQSPTHLIKTRGQQVTLRCSSQSGHNTVSWYQQALGQGPQFIFQYYREEENGRGNFPPRFSGLQFPNYSSELNVNALELDDSALYLCASSPDRGRIGYTFGSGTRLTVV.

This clone appeared a few times. The rearrangement uses TRBV18 and TRBJ1-1; a possible D gene is TRBD1 (5 bases). The germline V gene has CDR1 KGHSH and CDR2 LQKENI. Trimming removed 2 bases from V and 3 bases from J, with 7 bases in between. CDR3 length: 13 residues. The CDR3 DNA reads TGTGCCAGCTCACCAGGGGGGGACACTGAAGCTTTCTTT. Its translation: CASSPGGDTEAFF.

As for this clone: At one end the junction does not follow the germline gene, possibly because of a read error. The CDR3 region is CASSLAGALNEQFF. Here the CDR3 DNA reads TGTGCCAGCAGCCTAGCGGGGGCCCTCAATGAGCAGTTCTTC. This chain links TRBV7-2 with TRBJ2-1; 10 bases are shared with TRBD2. Germline CDR1 reads SGHTA; CDR2 reads FQGNSA. CDR3 length equals 14 residues.

The J gene is TRBJ1-3, the V gene TRBV10-3, with no clear D. This CDR3 is 12 amino acids long. Germline lookup yields CDR1 ENHRY and CDR2 SYGVKD. CDR3 sequence (DNA): TGTGCGGCGGAAAGGTCTGGAAACACCATATATTTT. Translating it yields CAAERSGNTIYF.

The V gene is TRBV24-1, the J gene TRBJ1-3; the D gene is possibly TRBD1 (5 bases). The CDR3 contains 17 residues. The germline V gene has CDR1 KGHDR and CDR2 SFDVKD. The germline V and J ends were trimmed by 2 bases and 4 bases, with 17 bases remaining between them. The DNA for the CDR3 is TGTGCCACCAGTGATTCTGTCCCGGGCCGGACAGGAAACACCATATATTTT. It yields the protein CATSDSVPGRTGNTIYF.

The gene calls are TRBV10-3 and TRBJ2-4; tentative D call: TRBD2 (6 bases). The ends were cut back, 2 bases at V and 8 bases at J, with 10 bases in the middle. Germline CDR1 ENHRY, CDR2 SYGVKD. This CDR3 spans 13 amino acids. The CDR3 reads CAISEGGVDIQYF. The CDR3 coding sequence is TGTGCCATCAGTGAGGGAGGGGTGGACATTCAGTACTTC.

This chain joins TRBV18 and TRBJ2-1; TRBD1 agrees at 11 bases. Germline V gene data show CDR1 as KGHSH and CDR2 as LQKENI. The V gene end was trimmed by 6 bases and the J gene end by 4 bases; junction bases not matched to a gene: 5. This CDR3 spans 15 amino acids. The CDR3 DNA follows: TGTGCCAGCTCTCCCGGACAGGGGGCTTACAATGAGCAGTTCTTC. This encodes CASSPGQGAYNEQFF.

The chain recombines TRBV6-1 with TRBJ1-5; tentatively, D is TRBD1 (6 bases). Germline assignment: CDR1 MNHNS and CDR2 SASEGT. The CDR3 has 15 amino acids. Trimming shortened V by 3 bases and J by 4 bases, and 13 bases separated the two germline ends. CDR3 loop: CASSDGTPGNQPQHF. CDR3 coding DNA: TGTGCCAGCAGTGATGGGACACCCGGGAATCAGCCCCAGCATTTT.

V gene TRBV5-1 combines with J gene TRBJ2-7, with 9 bases identical to TRBD1. The CDR3 contains 16 residues. V shed 3 bases, J shed 1 base, and the junction held 8 bases outside the gene matches. Germline CDR1 is SGHRS and CDR2 is YFSETQ. Here the CDR3 reads CASSYTGQGPSYEQYF. CDR3 in DNA: TGCGCCAGCAGCTATACCGGACAGGGGCCATCCTACGAGCAGTACTTC.

The chain links TRBV7-9 to TRBJ2-3; 9 nucleotides agree with TRBD1. J was trimmed by 1 base and V by 2 bases; bases with no gene match: 10. The CDR3 length is 18 residues. Per the germline V gene, CDR1 is SEHNR and CDR2 is FQNEAQ (reference sequence). For the CDR3, the DNA is TGTGCCAGCAGCTTAAACAGGGGGCTAGGATTCGGCACAGATACGCAGTATTTT. This encodes CASSLNRGLGFGTDTQYF.

The chain links TRBV7-2 to TRBJ2-2, with 9 bases identical to TRBD1. Germline V gives CDR1 SGHTA, CDR2 FQGNSA. This CDR3 is 15 amino acids long. Losses at the gene ends were 5 bases for V and 4 bases for J; bases not matched to a gene: 5. The CDR3 loop reads CASSISDRGTGELFF. CDR3 bases: TGTGCCAGCAGCATCTCGGACAGGGGCACCGGGGAGCTGTTTTTT.

The rearrangement links TRBV7-8 to TRBJ2-3; possibly TRBD1 for D (5 bases). CDR3 size: 17 residues. The ends were cut back, 0 bases at V and 1 base at J, with 14 bases in the middle. Germline V lookup: CDR1 SGHVS, CDR2 FQNEAQ. CDR3 loop: CASSLARAQERTDTQYF. The CDR3 DNA reads as TGTGCCAGCAGCTTAGCGCGCGCACAGGAACGCACAGATACGCAGTATTTT.

J is TRBJ2-7 and V is TRBV2, with D uncertain. Trimming removed 6 bases at V and 0 bases at J, with 6 bases between. Germline-derived CDR1 and CDR2 are SNHLY and FYNNEI. CDR3 length: 12 amino acids. CDR3 in amino acids: CASSTTSYEQYF. In DNA form, the CDR3 reads TGTGCCAGCAGCACAACCTCCTACGAGCAGTACTTC.

Here the CDR3 reads CASRPTGGAKVTQYF. CDR3 nucleotide sequence: TGCGCCAGCAGACCCACCGGGGGGGCGAAGGTGACCCAGTACTTC. This chain joins TRBV10-2 and TRBJ2-5; TRBD2 aligns across 8 bases. Germline-derived CDR1 and CDR2 are WSHSY and SAAADI. This CDR3 has 15 amino acids. Germline trimming cut 6 bases from V and 7 bases from J; bases unmatched to any gene: 13.

The rearrangement uses TRBV7-6 and TRBJ1-5, with a possible D match to TRBD1 (6 bases). Germline lookup yields CDR1 SGHVS and CDR2 FNYEAQ. The CDR3 is 14 residues long. Trimming cost V 5 bases and J 6 bases, with 14 bases left between them. The CDR3 bases are TGTGCCAGCAGCCTACAGGGAAACGGTCAGCCCCAGCATTTT. Protein product: CASSLQGNGQPQHF.

The chain couples TRBV9 to TRBJ2-3, with D possibly matching TRBD1 (6 bases). Germline V CDR1 and CDR2: SGDLS, YYNGEE. V lost 3 bases to trimming and J lost 4 bases, with 15 bases between them. The CDR3 is 15 amino acids. In DNA form, the CDR3 reads TGTGCCAGCAGCGCCCGCAGCACAGGGTCAGATACGCAGTATTTT. Encoded protein: CASSARSTGSDTQYF.

The chain employs TRBV5-1 and TRBJ2-5; D perhaps matches TRBD2 (6 bases). The V gene lost 7 bases and the J gene lost 1 base, with 11 bases spanning the gap. The CDR3 extends over 13 amino acids. Germline assignment: CDR1 SGHRS and CDR2 YFSETQ. The CDR3 coding sequence is TGCGCCAGCTGCCGGGACTCCCAAGAGACCCAGTACTTC. This gives the protein CASCRDSQETQYF.

V and J are TRBV3-1 (or the pseudogene TRBV3-2) and TRBJ2-2; 9 bases are shared with TRBD2. The trim removed 6 bases at V and 0 bases at J, leaving 14 bases unmatched. The CDR3 runs to 19 residues. Germline-derived CDR1 and CDR2 are LGHDT and YNNKEL (reference sequence). Written as DNA, the CDR3 is TGTGCCAGCAGTCACCGTTCTGGCGGGGGGGGAACGAACACCGGGGAGCTGTTTTTT. It yields the protein CASSHRSGGGGTNTGELFF.

The rearrangement joins TRBV7-8 to TRBJ1-1; TRBD1 matches 9 bases. This CDR3 region has 16 residues. Germline CDR1 SGHVS, CDR2 FQNEAQ. V trimming: 4 bases; J trimming: 1 base; junction bases outside the gene matches: 7. CDR3 amino acids: CASSSVPGQGNTEAFF. The CDR3 DNA is TGTGCCAGCAGCTCGGTACCGGGACAGGGGAACACTGAAGCTTTCTTT.

The V and J genes are TRBV2 and TRBJ1-4; tentatively, D is TRBD1 (5 bases). The CDR3 covers 13 residues. V dropped 8 bases and J dropped 5 bases, with 12 bases sitting between them. CDR1 is SNHLY and CDR2 is FYNNEI in the germline V gene. The CDR3 region is CASLTVPNEKLFF. CDR3 nucleotides: TGTGCCAGCCTGACAGTGCCGAATGAAAAACTGTTTTTT.

The chain is built from TRBV5-6 and TRBJ1-5; a possible D gene is TRBD1 (5 bases). Trimming took 3 bases from V and 3 from J, leaving 10 bases between them. The germline CDR1 and CDR2 sequences are SGHDT and YYEEEE. The CDR3 has 14 residues. The CDR3 sequence: CASSSGHNNQPQHF. The CDR3 bases are TGTGCCAGCAGCTCCGGACACAACAATCAGCCCCAGCATTTT.